This is a list of T cell receptor beta chains from one sample in a study of blood T cell repertoires in COVID-19. Using immunoSEQ multiplex PCR, the repertoire was profiled, and TCRdb retains in-frame clones only, with some absent. Of about 120,000 clones in the sample, nearly 90% are singletons; the top ten hold 6.5% to 10%. The source material was peripheral blood. These receptors all come from a woman between 65 and 79 years old who had recovered from COVID-19. Both conserved end residues are part of each CDR3. The order of the fields is J gene, V gene, clone size, D gene, CDR3 DNA, CDR3 protein. D genes are given only for firm matches. The size field is filled for only some rows; it gives once, few, many or a size class.

>TRBJ2-7|TRBV25-1|NA|NA
TGTGCCAGCAGTGACTCGGACCGGGGGACCTACGAGCAGTACTTC
CASSDSDRGTYEQYF
>TRBJ2-7|TRBV5-4|NA|NA
TGTGCCAGCAGCTTGGAGGAGCGGGCCGGTAGCAAGCAGTACTTC
CASSLEERAGSKQYF
>TRBJ1-5|TRBV9|NA|NA
TGTGCCAGCAGCGTAGGCGTGGATCAGCCCCAGCATTTT
CASSVGVDQPQHF
>TRBJ1-5|TRBV18|NA|NA
TGTGCCAGCTCAGGACAGCATAGCAATCAGCCCCAGCATTTT
CASSGQHSNQPQHF
>TRBJ2-1|TRBV3-1/TRBV3-2|NA|NA
TGTGCCAGCAGCCAATCCGCGGGGGAGCAGTTCTTC
CASSQSAGEQFF
>TRBJ2-7|TRBV6-4|few|NA
TGTGCCAGCAGTGACAGGACGGTGAGCGAGGGCGAGCAGTACTTC
CASSDRTVSEGEQYF
>TRBJ2-2|TRBV5-1|NA|TRBD1
TGCGCCAGCAGCCCCCGGGACAGGGCGGCCACCGGGGAGCTGTTTTTT
CASSPRDRAATGELFF
>TRBJ2-3|TRBV7-2|once|NA
TGTGCCAGCAGCTTAGCCCCCCGAGCAACAGATACGCAGTATTTT
CASSLAPRATDTQYF
>TRBJ1-1|TRBV5-1|NA|NA
TGCGCCAGCAGCCCCACCGCCGGGACACAAGAGTCCGTATTT
CASSPTAGTQESVF
>TRBJ2-3|TRBV5-1|NA|TRBD2
TGCGCCACCAGACTAGCGGTAACTAGCACAGATACGCAGTATTTT
CATRLAVTSTDTQYF
>TRBJ2-7|TRBV6-5|NA|NA
TGTGCCAGCACCCCAGTACCCCGCCCTTGGGAGCAGTACTTC
CASTPVPRPWEQYF
>TRBJ1-2|TRBV5-1|NA|TRBD1
TGCGCCAGCAGCTTAGGGACAGGGGGTAACTATGGCTACACCTTC
CASSLGTGGNYGYTF
>TRBJ1-1|TRBV9|few|NA
TGTGCCAGCAGCGTAGGACAAGCGAACACTGAAGCTTTCTTT
CASSVGQANTEAFF
>TRBJ2-7|TRBV4-2|NA|NA
TGTGCCAGCAGCCAAGACCATCTCCGGGGGAGGCCCCCAGGCTTC
CASSQDHLRGRPPGF
>TRBJ1-6|TRBV5-1|few|TRBD1
TGCGCCAGCAGCTTGGCTGACAGGGGGAATTCACCCCTCCACTTT
CASSLADRGNSPLHF
>TRBJ2-1|TRBV28|once|TRBD1
TGTGCCAGCAGTTTCCCCGACCGTCCAGGGGGTAATAAGCAGTTCTTC
CASSFPDRPGGNKQFF
>TRBJ2-2|TRBV2|once|NA
TGTGCCAGCAGTGATGGGCGCCGGGAGCTGTTTTTT
CASSDGRRELFF
>TRBJ1-6|TRBV19|NA|TRBD1
TGTGCCAGTAGTCGTGACCGGGACAGCACGTTAGGCCGCGGTTCACCCCTCCACTTT
CASSRDRDSTLGRGSPLHF
>TRBJ2-5|TRBV30|NA|NA
TGTGCCTGGAGTGTTCGACAGGTCAGGGAGACCCAGTACTTC
CAWSVRQVRETQYF
>TRBJ2-7|TRBV6-2/TRBV6-3|NA|TRBD1
TGTGCCAGCAGTTACTCGAGATGGGACAGAGTCTACGAGCAGTACTTC
CASSYSRWDRVYEQYF
>TRBJ2-1|TRBV5-1|NA|NA
TGCGCCAGCAGCTTGGGTTATGGACAGAACAATGAGCAGTTCTTC
CASSLGYGQNNEQFF
>TRBJ2-2|TRBV5-4|NA|TRBD2
TGTGCCAGCAGCCCTGAAGCGGGAGCAGACACCGGGGAGCTGTTTTTT
CASSPEAGADTGELFF
>TRBJ2-2|TRBV6-2/TRBV6-3|NA|NA
TGTGCCAGCAGTTCCCCAGGAACCGGGGAGCTGTTTTTT
CASSSPGTGELFF
>TRBJ2-1|TRBV28|few|TRBD1
TGTGCCAGCAGTTTGGTCGACGGACAGGCTCGAGTTAGCTCCTACAATGAGCAGTTCTTC
CASSLVDGQARVSSYNEQFF
>TRBJ1-3|TRBV7-9|NA|NA
TGTGCCAGCAGCGCCTGGTCGGGGTCTGGAAACACCATATATTTT
CASSAWSGSGNTIYF
>TRBJ1-6|TRBV7-2|NA|NA
TGTGCCAGCAGCTTAGACAGATATTCACCCCTCCACTTT
CASSLDRYSPLHF
>TRBJ1-2|TRBV6-5|NA|NA
TGTGCCAGCAGTTGGGGGGGTTCTAACTATGGCTACACCTTC
CASSWGGSNYGYTF
>TRBJ2-4|TRBV5-6|NA|NA
TGTGCCAGCAGCTTATTTCTAGCCAAAAACATTCAGTACTTC
CASSLFLAKNIQYF
>TRBJ2-2|TRBV27|NA|NA
TGTGCCAGCAGTTTTAGACAGGGGAGGGGAAACACCGGGGAGCTGTTTTTT
CASSFRQGRGNTGELFF
>TRBJ1-5|TRBV30|NA|TRBD1
TGTGCCTGGAGTACGAGACAGGGAGGCTCGCATCAGCCCCAGCATTTT
CAWSTRQGGSHQPQHF
>TRBJ2-2|TRBV7-9|NA|TRBD2
TGTGCCAGCAGCTTTCTAGCGGGAACGGGGACCGGGGAGCTGTTTTTT
CASSFLAGTGTGELFF
>TRBJ1-6|TRBV19|NA|NA
TGTGCCAGTAGTCCAATCCCCACAGGGAGCTCCTATAATTCACCCCTCCACTTT
CASSPIPTGSSYNSPLHF
>TRBJ1-2|TRBV28|NA|NA
TGTGCCAGCAGTTTAACGGCCCCGACCGGAGACTACACCTTC
CASSLTAPTGDYTF
>TRBJ2-1|TRBV6-1|NA|NA
TGTGCCAGCAGTGGAGCAGGGGTTGATGAGCAGTTCTTC
CASSGAGVDEQFF